A single sample gave rise to the 18 T cell receptor beta chains below, sequenced in a study of identical twins. TCRdb independently ran MiXCR on the 5' RACE reads; one entry per CDR3 protein. The sample includes 410,000 or so distinct CDR3 sequences, approximately 17% seen only once; the top ten take roughly 12%. What was sequenced was naive T cells sorted from blood. All receptors come from a man aged 45 to 65 in good health.

V usage is TRBV9 and J usage is TRBJ2-7; D is possibly TRBD1 (5 bases). Germline CDR1 reads SGDLS; CDR2 reads YYNGEE. Trimming stripped 3 bases from V and 7 bases from J, with 14 bases between. This CDR3 is 13 amino acids long. The CDR3 loop reads CASSAAGFGEQYF. The CDR3 DNA follows: TGTGCCAGCAGCGCGGCAGGGTTTGGGGAGCAGTACTTC.

The J gene is TRBJ2-7, the V gene TRBV11-2; no reliable D call. The CDR3 is 12 residues long. Between the trimmed V and J ends, which lost 4 bases and 7 bases, there was a span of 11 bases. Per germline, CDR1 SGHAT and CDR2 FQNNGV. The CDR3 loop is CASSWSPREQYF. The CDR3 DNA sequence: TGTGCCAGCAGCTGGTCTCCGCGAGAGCAGTACTTC. Full variable domain (remainder filled in from reference TRBV11-2 and TRBJ2-7): EAGVAQSPRYKIIEKRQSVAFWCNPISGHATLYWYQQILGQGPKLLIQFQNNGVVDDSQLPKDRFSAERLKGVDSTLKIQPAKLEDSAVYLCASSWSPREQYFGPGTRLTVT.

This clonotype showed up just a few times. V gene TRBV27 combines with J gene TRBJ2-7, with 12 bases aligning to TRBD2. The CDR3 spans 16 residues. Germline trimming cut 6 bases from V and 0 bases from J; bases unmatched to any gene: 6. Germline V gene sequence: CDR1 MNHEY, CDR2 SMNVEV (reference sequence). DNA of the CDR3: TGTGCCAGCAGCCCCGGGACTAGCGGGCTCTCCTACGAGCAGTACTTC. Protein product: CASSPGTSGLSYEQYF.

This clonotype was found many times. The chain carries TRBV4-2 and TRBJ2-5, with 10 bases that match TRBD2. V was pared by 0 bases and J by 6 bases, with 10 bases of the junction left unmatched. CDR1 is LGHNA and CDR2 is YNFKEQ in the germline V gene. The CDR3 runs to 17 residues. The CDR3 DNA reads TGTGCCAGCAGCCAAGAAGGGGTAGCGGGAGGTCAACAGACCCAGTACTTC. It is translated as CASSQEGVAGGQQTQYF.

This clonotype came up a few times. J is TRBJ2-7 and V is TRBV28, with 7 bases aligning to TRBD2. The V gene end was trimmed by 5 bases and the J gene end by 9 bases; junction bases not matched to a gene: 22. Germline CDR1 reads MDHEN; CDR2 reads SYDVKM. This CDR3 has 17 amino acids. DNA of the CDR3: TGTGCCAGCAGTCCTAACAATCTGGGGGGGGACTACGTATGGCAGTACTTC. This encodes CASSPNNLGGDYVWQYF.

There are a few counts of this clonotype. The rearrangement uses TRBV5-6 and TRBJ2-7, with TRBD2 matching 12 bases. The CDR3 spans 16 residues. Per germline, CDR1 SGHDT and CDR2 YYEEEE. J lost 1 base, V lost 4 bases, and 6 bases had no gene match. CDR3 coding DNA: TGTGCCAGCAGCCCCTATGGACTAGCGGGGTCCTACGAGCAGTACTTC. This sequence encodes CASSPYGLAGSYEQYF.

This clonotype appeared a few times. The rearrangement uses TRBV4-1 and TRBJ1-6; possibly TRBD1 for D (6 bases). The CDR3 has 15 amino acids. V lost 7 bases to trimming and J lost 2 bases, with 12 bases between them. Germline CDR1 reads MGHRA; CDR2 reads YSYEKL. CDR3 in amino acids: CASKGGATYNSPLHF. The CDR3 DNA reads as TGCGCCAGCAAAGGGGGTGCCACCTATAATTCACCCCTCCACTTT.

This clonotype was observed a few times. This rearrangement joins TRBV21-1 to TRBJ2-6; TRBD1 is taken as the D call from the table, unchecked against the DNA. TRBV21-1 is marked as a pseudogene. This CDR3 is 20 amino acids long. The CDR3 DNA is TGTGCCAGCAGCAAAGGGGAAGGGCTGGGGTTTTTATCTGGGGCCAACGTCCTGACTTTC. As protein: CASSKGEGLGFLSGANVLTF.

This chain connects TRBV7-6 to TRBJ2-2, with a tentative D call TRBD1 (5 bases). CDR1 is SGHVS and CDR2 is FNYEAQ in the germline V gene. This CDR3 contains 15 residues. The ends were cut back, 4 bases at V and 5 bases at J, with 14 bases in the middle. The CDR3 reads CASSSIRQITGELFF. For the CDR3, the DNA is TGTGCCAGCAGCTCCATCCGACAGATAACCGGGGAGCTGTTTTTT.

J is TRBJ2-5 and V is TRBV10-3; 10 nucleotides agree with TRBD2. V lost 3 bases to trimming and J lost 1 base; unmatched junction nucleotides: 5. Germline CDR1 ENHRY, CDR2 SYGVKD. The CDR3 sequence is 16 residues long. CDR3 nucleotides: TGTGCCATCAGTGACTGGACTAGCGGCAGCCAAGAGACCCAGTACTTC. Its protein is CAISDWTSGSQETQYF.

This clonotype was observed many times. This chain uses TRBV10-3 with TRBJ2-3; TRBD2 matches 11 bases. J was trimmed by 2 bases and V by 2 bases; bases with no gene match: 12. Germline CDR1 and CDR2: ENHRY and SYGVKD. The CDR3 covers 19 residues. For the CDR3, the DNA is TGTGCCATCAGTGAGCCCGTAACGACTAGCGGGGACCCCACAGATACGCAGTATTTT. The encoded protein is CAISEPVTTSGDPTDTQYF.

This clonotype was observed a few times. CDR3: CASSSGPRAYGYTF. The CDR3 DNA sequence: TGTGCCAGCAGCTCCGGGCCGAGGGCCTATGGCTACACCTTC. V usage is TRBV6-2 or TRBV6-3 and J usage is TRBJ1-2; no reliable D call. The ends were cut back, 6 bases at V and 4 bases at J, with 15 bases in the middle. The CDR3 is made up of 14 amino acids. From germline, CDR1 is MNHEY and CDR2 SVGEGT.

The count of this clonotype is one. V gene TRBV7-2 combines with J gene TRBJ2-1; D may correspond to TRBD1 or TRBD2 (5 bases each). The CDR3 consists of 13 residues. The V gene's germline CDR1 is SGHTA and CDR2 FQGNSA. V dropped 1 base and J dropped 11 bases, with 12 bases sitting between them. CDR3 region: CASSLGGTVKQFF. The DNA for the CDR3 is TGTGCCAGCAGCTTAGGGGGGACGGTTAAGCAGTTCTTC.

This clonotype showed up many times. This chain joins TRBV5-5 and TRBJ2-3, with 9 positions matching TRBD2. This CDR3 region has 15 residues. Germline lookup yields CDR1 SGHKS and CDR2 YYEKEE (reference sequence). V lost 4 bases to trimming and J lost 6 bases; unmatched junction nucleotides: 9. CDR3 nucleotides: TGTGCCAGCAGCATTCCCGGGACTAGCAGGGATACGCAGTATTTT. It translates to CASSIPGTSRDTQYF.

Many counts were recorded for this clonotype. This chain links TRBV12-3 or TRBV12-4 with TRBJ2-1, with D maybe TRBD2 (5 bases). This CDR3 contains 18 residues. The germline V and J ends were trimmed by 3 bases and 3 bases, with 21 bases remaining between them. CDR3 residues: CASSFRTHEGANYNEQFF. CDR3 DNA sequence: TGTGCCAGCAGTTTCCGGACCCACGAGGGAGCAAACTACAATGAGCAGTTCTTC.

This clonotype was observed many times. The V and J genes are TRBV5-1 and TRBJ2-6; D remains ambiguous. From germline, CDR1 is SGHRS and CDR2 YFSETQ. Trimming took off 4 bases at V and 0 bases at J, with 8 bases between the two ends. This CDR3 contains 15 residues. Written as DNA, the CDR3 is TGCGCCAGCAGCCCAGGAAGCTCTGGGGCCAACGTCCTGACTTTC. It specifies CASSPGSSGANVLTF.

This clonotype was seen many times. This chain connects TRBV7-9 to TRBJ2-3, with D unclear. Deletions cut 1 base from V and 6 bases from J, with 8 bases between. The CDR3 is made up of 13 amino acids. CDR1 is SEHNR and CDR2 is FQNEAQ in the germline V gene (reference sequence). CDR3 in amino acids: CASSLDGGDTQYF. CDR3 DNA sequence: TGTGCCAGCAGCTTAGATGGCGGTGATACGCAGTATTTT.

This CDR3 is CASSESGGGQPQHF. The CDR3 nucleotides read TGCGCCAGCAGTGAGTCTGGGGGTGGACAGCCCCAGCATTTT. The genes are TRBV10-2 and TRBJ1-5; possibly TRBD1 for D (5 bases). Germline CDR1 WSHSY, CDR2 SAAADI. Trimming took off 0 bases at V and 7 bases at J, with 10 bases between the two ends. The CDR3 is 14 amino acids.